One and the same sample provided the 9 T cell receptor beta chains below, sequenced in a study of tumor-infiltrating lymphocytes in primary liver carcinoma. A constant-region primer primed TCR beta cDNA synthesis from about 490 ng of total RNA. TCR beta libraries came from three nested multiplex PCR rounds using slightly modified ARM-PCR. The first two PCR rounds used TRBV1-TRBV30 forward primers with a C-beta reverse primer, about 10 cycles each. TCRdb redid the calling of the multiplex PCR reads with MiXCR, one entry per CDR3 protein. The sample contains tens of thousands of distinct CDR3 sequences, about three quarters of which appear only once. Investigators took RNA and DNA out together from about 20-30 mg of unsorted bulk tissue. The sample taken for sequencing was tumor-adjacent normal liver tissue. The receptors shown here come from a man aged 40-55 years with primary liver carcinoma and hepatitis B virus infection.

This clonotype came up a few times. This chain uses TRBV11-2 with TRBJ2-7, with TRBD2 identical over 12 bases. The CDR3 spans 16 residues. The V gene end was trimmed by 1 base and the J gene end by 3 bases; junction bases not matched to a gene: 4. Germline V lookup: CDR1 SGHAT, CDR2 FQNNGV. The CDR3 reads CASSLAPSGGGYEQYF. The CDR3 DNA is TGTGCCAGCAGCTTAGCCCCTAGCGGGGGGGGCTACGAGCAGTACTTC.

This clonotype was recorded many times. J is TRBJ1-1 and V is TRBV5-1; 7 positions match TRBD1. V was pared by 2 bases and J by 5 bases, with 6 bases of the junction left unmatched. CDR1 is SGHRS and CDR2 is YFSETQ in the germline V gene. The CDR3 has 14 residues. The CDR3 DNA reads as TGCGCCAGCAGCTTATTGCAGGGGGGAACTGAAGCTTTCTTT. Translation gives CASSLLQGGTEAFF.

On this clonotype itself: This is likely a read error, given that the CDR3 carries no conserved phenylalanine or tryptophan at its end. The chain has TRBV4-3 and TRBJ2-7; the D gene is possibly TRBD2 (6 bases). CDR3 size: 16 residues. Germline values: CDR1 LGHNA, CDR2 YSLEER. The CDR3 coding sequence is TGCACCAGCAGCCAAGATAGGCGGGGCCCTCAGTGGGAGCAGTACATC. The encoded protein is CTSSQDRRGPQWEQYI.

This clonotype was detected once. Because the CDR3 is missing its conserved closing phenylalanine or tryptophan, this is likely a read error. The DNA is left out, because the CDR3 cannot be placed on it with certainty; the CDR3 is given as TCRdb lists it. This rearrangement joins TRBV11-2 to TRBJ1-6; the listed D gene, TRBD1, was not tested against the DNA. From its first to its last residue, the CDR3 has 15 amino acids. Germline assignment: CDR1 SGHAT and CDR2 FQNNGV. CDR3: CTSRLTGQGGSPLHS.

The chain has TRBV4-1 and TRBJ2-7; no clear D gene. V lost 0 bases to trimming and J lost 6 bases, with 15 bases between them. Germline CDR1 reads MGHRA; CDR2 reads YSYEKL. The CDR3 is made up of 15 amino acids. CDR3 residues: CASSQELTVGCEQYF. The CDR3 coding sequence is TGCGCCAGCAGCCAAGAACTAACGGTAGGATGCGAGCAGTACTTC.

Remarks on this clonotype: The junction does not match germline at one end; this may be a read error. The chain combines TRBV4-3 with TRBJ2-1; 8 nucleotides line up with TRBD2. From germline, CDR1 is LGHNA and CDR2 YSLEER. This CDR3 is built from 16 residues. CDR3 bases: TGCGCCAGCTGCCAAGAAGCGGGAGCGCGTTGCAATGAGCAGTTCTTC. It is translated as CASCQEAGARCNEQFF.

To note about this clonotype: The junction departs from germline at one end; a sequencing error may be responsible. The chain links TRBV11-2 to TRBJ2-2; perhaps TRBD2 as D (5 bases). Per germline, CDR1 SGHAT and CDR2 FQNNGV. This CDR3 region has 15 residues. In DNA form, the CDR3 reads TGTGTCAGCAGCTTTAGGCAATCGAACACTGGGGAGCTATTTTTT. Protein product: CVSSFRQSNTGELFF.

As regards this clonotype: The junction shows a germline mismatch at one end, possibly a read error. This chain joins TRBV6-5 and TRBJ2-7; TRBD1 agrees at 7 bases. The last part of the DNA fits TRBJ2-1 better; the J call may be wrong. The CDR3 consists of 15 residues. The germline CDR1 and CDR2 sequences are MNHEY and SVGAGI. CDR3 nucleotides: TGTGCCTGCAGTTATGGGACAGAACATCAAGAGACCCAGTTCTTC. It is translated as CACSYGTEHQETQFF.

Comment on this clonotype: Possible read error: a much larger clone is one base away. DNA of the CDR3: TGTGCCAGCAGGGGGGGGGCAGATACGCAGTATTTT. It encodes CASRGGADTQYF. This chain joins TRBV6-5 and TRBJ2-3, with 7 bases lining up with TRBD2. The V and J ends lost 6 bases and 4 bases, in that order; junction bases with no gene match: 1. CDR3 length: 12 amino acids. CDR1 is MNHEY and CDR2 is SVGAGI in the germline V gene.